This T cell receptor beta chain was documented in a study of blood T cell repertoires in COVID-19. Study-wide background: Sites in the United States, Italy and Spain provided acute and convalescent COVID-19 samples.

CDR3 length: 18 amino acids. Per germline, CDR1 SGHVS and CDR2 FNYEAQ. The J segment lost 1 base and the V segment lost 1 base, leaving 7 bases of the junction unmatched. Original data processing: Nucleated cell counts were estimated from reference gene primer amplification. Assay: immunoSEQ multiplex PCR; the TCRdb copy retains only in-frame clones and omits some. The V and J calls and the clone size are those of that table, but D and trimming were determined from the DNA. The table includes about 240,000 clones, around 87% detected once. The chain combines TRBV7-6 with TRBJ2-1; TRBD2 aligns across 10 bases. The clonotype comes from a woman under 40 who had recovered from COVID-19. Sequenced sample: peripheral blood. DNA of the CDR3: TGTGCCAGCAGCTTAGAAGTAGCGGGGGGCGGGTCCTACAATGAGCAGTTCTTC. Residues: CASSLEVAGGGSYNEQFF.